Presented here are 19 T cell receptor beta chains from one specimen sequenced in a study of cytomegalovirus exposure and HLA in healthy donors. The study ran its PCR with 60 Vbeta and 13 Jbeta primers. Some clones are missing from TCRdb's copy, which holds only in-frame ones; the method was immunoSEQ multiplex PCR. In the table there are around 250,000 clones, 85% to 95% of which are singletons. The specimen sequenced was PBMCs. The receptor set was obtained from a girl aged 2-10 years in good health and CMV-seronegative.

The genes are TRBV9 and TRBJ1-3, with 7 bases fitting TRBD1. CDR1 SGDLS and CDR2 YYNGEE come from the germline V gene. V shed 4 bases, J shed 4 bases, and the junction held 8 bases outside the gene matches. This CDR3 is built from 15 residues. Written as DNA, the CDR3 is TGTGCCAGCAGCCCCCACAGGGGACGAGGAAACACCATATATTTT. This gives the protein CASSPHRGRGNTIYF.

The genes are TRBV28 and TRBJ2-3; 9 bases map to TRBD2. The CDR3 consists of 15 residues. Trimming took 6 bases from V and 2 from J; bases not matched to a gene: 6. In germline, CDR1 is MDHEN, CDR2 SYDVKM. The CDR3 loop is CASRGLAGITDTQYF. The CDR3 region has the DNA TGTGCCAGCAGGGGGCTAGCGGGGATCACAGATACGCAGTATTTT.

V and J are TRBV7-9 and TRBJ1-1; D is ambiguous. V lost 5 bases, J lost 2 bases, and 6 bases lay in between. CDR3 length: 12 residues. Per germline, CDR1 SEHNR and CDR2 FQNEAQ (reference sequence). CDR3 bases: TGTGCCAGCAGCACTATCAACACTGAAGCTTTCTTT. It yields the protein CASSTINTEAFF.

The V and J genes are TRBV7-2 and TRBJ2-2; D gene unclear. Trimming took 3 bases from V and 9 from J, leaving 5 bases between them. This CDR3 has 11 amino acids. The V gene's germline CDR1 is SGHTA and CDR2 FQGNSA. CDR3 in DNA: TGTGCCAGCAGCTTTCATCGGGAGCTGTTTTTT. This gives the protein CASSFHRELFF.

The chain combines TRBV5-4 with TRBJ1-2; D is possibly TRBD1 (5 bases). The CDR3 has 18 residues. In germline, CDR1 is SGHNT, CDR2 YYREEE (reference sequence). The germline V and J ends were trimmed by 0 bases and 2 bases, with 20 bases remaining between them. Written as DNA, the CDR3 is TGTGCCAGCAGCTTGGATCGCCCATGGGGCGGGGGGAACTATGGCTACACCTTC. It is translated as CASSLDRPWGGGNYGYTF.

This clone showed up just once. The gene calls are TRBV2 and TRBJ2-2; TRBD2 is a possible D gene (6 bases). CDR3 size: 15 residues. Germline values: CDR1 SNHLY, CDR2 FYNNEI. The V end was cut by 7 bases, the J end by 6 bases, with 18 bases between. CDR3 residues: CASMGSGGTAGELFF. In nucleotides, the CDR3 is TGTGCCAGCATGGGGAGTGGGGGGACCGCCGGGGAGCTGTTTTTT. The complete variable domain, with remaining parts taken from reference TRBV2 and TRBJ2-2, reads EPEVTQTPSHQVTQMGQEVILRCVPISNHLYFYWYRQILGQKVEFLVSFYNNEISEKSEIFDDQFSVERPDGSNFTLKIRSTKLEDSAMYFCASMGSGGTAGELFFGEGSRLTVL.

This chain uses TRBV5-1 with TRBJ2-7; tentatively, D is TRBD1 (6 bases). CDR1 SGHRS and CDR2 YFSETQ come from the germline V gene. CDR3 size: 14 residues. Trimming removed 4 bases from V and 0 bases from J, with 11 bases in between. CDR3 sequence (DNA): TGCGCCAGCAGCGTCCAGGGGTACTCCTACGAGCAGTACTTC. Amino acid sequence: CASSVQGYSYEQYF.

CDR3 residues: CASSILGQGKIEAFF. DNA for the CDR3: TGTGCCAGTAGTATACTAGGACAGGGGAAGATTGAAGCTTTCTTT. This chain joins TRBV19 and TRBJ1-1, with TRBD1 matching 9 bases. The trim removed 2 bases at V and 7 bases at J, leaving 8 bases unmatched. This CDR3 has 15 residues. The germline V gene has CDR1 LNHDA and CDR2 SQIVND (reference sequence).

CDR3 in amino acids: CASNGAGGATGELFF. CDR3 nucleotides: TGCGCCAGCAACGGGGCAGGGGGCGCGACCGGGGAGCTGTTTTTT. The chain links TRBV5-1 to TRBJ2-2; TRBD1 matches at 8 bases. Trimming took 6 bases from V and 5 from J; bases not matched to a gene: 9. The CDR3 is 15 amino acids. Germline loops: CDR1 SGHRS, CDR2 YFSETQ.

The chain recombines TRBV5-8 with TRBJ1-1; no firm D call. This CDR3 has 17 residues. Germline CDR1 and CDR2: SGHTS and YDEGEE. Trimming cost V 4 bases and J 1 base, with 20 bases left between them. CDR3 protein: CASSLGNWGAKNTEAFF. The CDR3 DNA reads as TGTGCCAGCAGCCTTGGGAACTGGGGAGCTAAGAACACTGAAGCTTTCTTT.

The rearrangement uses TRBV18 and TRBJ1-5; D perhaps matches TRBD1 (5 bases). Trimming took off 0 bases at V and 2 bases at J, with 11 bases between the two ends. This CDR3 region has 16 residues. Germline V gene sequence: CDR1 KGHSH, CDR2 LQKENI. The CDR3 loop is CASSPPGPPGNQPQHF. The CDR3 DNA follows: TGTGCCAGCTCACCACCGGGGCCCCCGGGCAATCAGCCCCAGCATTTT. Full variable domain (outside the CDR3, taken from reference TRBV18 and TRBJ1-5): NAGVMQNPRHLVRRRGQEARLRCSPMKGHSHVYWYRQLPEEGLKFMVYLQKENIIDESGMPKERFSAEFPKEGPSILRIQQVVRGDSAAYFCASSPPGPPGNQPQHFGDGTRLSIL.

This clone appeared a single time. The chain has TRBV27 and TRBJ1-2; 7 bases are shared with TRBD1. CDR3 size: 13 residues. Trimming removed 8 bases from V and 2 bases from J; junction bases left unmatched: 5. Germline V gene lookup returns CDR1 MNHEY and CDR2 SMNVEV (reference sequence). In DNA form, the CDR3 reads TGTGCCAGCGGTGACAGGGAGAACTATGGCTACACCTTC. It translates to CASGDRENYGYTF.

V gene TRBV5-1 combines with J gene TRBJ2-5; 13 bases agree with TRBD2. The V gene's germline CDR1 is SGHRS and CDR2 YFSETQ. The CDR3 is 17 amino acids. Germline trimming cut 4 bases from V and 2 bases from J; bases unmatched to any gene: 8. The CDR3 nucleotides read TGCGCCAGCAGCAATAAAGGACTAGCGGGAGTACAAGAGACCCAGTACTTC. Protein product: CASSNKGLAGVQETQYF.

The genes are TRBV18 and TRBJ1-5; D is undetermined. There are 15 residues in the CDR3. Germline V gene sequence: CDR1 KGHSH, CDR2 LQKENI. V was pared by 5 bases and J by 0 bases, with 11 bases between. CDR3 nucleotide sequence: TGTGCCAGCTCATCCGGGTCGACTAGCAATCAGCCCCAGCATTTT. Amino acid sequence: CASSSGSTSNQPQHF.

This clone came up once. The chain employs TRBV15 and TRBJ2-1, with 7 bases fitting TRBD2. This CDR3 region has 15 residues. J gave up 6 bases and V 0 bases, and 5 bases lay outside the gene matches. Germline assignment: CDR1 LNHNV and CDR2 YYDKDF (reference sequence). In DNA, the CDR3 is TGTGCCACCAGCAGAGAAGCGGGGCTAATCAATGAGCAGTTCTTC. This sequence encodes CATSREAGLINEQFF.

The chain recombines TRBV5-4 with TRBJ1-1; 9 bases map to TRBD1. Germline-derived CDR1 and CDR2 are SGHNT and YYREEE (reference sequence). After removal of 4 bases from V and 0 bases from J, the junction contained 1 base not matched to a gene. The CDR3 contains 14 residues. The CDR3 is CASSTGGMNTEAFF. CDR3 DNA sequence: TGTGCCAGCAGCACAGGGGGCATGAACACTGAAGCTTTCTTT.

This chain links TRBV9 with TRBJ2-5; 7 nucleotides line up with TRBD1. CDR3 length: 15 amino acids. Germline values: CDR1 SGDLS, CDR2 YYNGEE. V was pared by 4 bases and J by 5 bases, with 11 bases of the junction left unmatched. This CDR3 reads CASSPGPRGRETQYF. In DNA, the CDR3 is TGTGCCAGCAGCCCCGGACCGAGGGGGCGGGAGACCCAGTACTTC.

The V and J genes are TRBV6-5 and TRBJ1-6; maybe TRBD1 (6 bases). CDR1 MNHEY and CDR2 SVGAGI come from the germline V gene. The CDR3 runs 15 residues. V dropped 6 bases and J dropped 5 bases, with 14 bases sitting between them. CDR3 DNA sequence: TGTGCCAGCAGAAAACAGGGCCTGGATAATTCACCCCTCCACTTT. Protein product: CASRKQGLDNSPLHF.

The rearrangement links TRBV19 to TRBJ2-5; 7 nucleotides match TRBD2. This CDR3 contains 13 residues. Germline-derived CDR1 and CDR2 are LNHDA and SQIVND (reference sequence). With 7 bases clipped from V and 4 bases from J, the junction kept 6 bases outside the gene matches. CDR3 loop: CASTPPGGETQYF. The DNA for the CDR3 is TGTGCCAGTACCCCACCGGGGGGAGAGACCCAGTACTTC.